This T cell receptor beta chain comes out of a study of beta chain features in type 1 diabetes. Study-wide context: Age, gender, cell numbers and subset yield matched between patients and controls.

Purity exceeded 95% in all sorted populations. This clone has more than one count but fewer than ten. Its specificity is not known. This CDR3 has 13 residues. Germline V lookup: CDR1 SGDLS, CDR2 YYNGEE. The ends lost 2 bases at V and 8 bases at J; junction bases unmatched: 2. Every bit of the isolated RNA underwent reverse transcription, so sequencing read expressed TCRB transcripts. Clones were sequenced by immunoSEQ multiplex PCR, and TCRdb holds only the in-frame ones, with some missing. The profile shows about 52,000 clones, under 45% of them singletons. Whole-study findings and limits: All four CD4+ subsets from Type 1 diabetes patients carried moderately but significantly shorter TCRB CDR3s.

The chain is built from TRBV9 and TRBJ2-3; 10 bases map to TRBD2. This TCR came from a man younger than 40 with type 1 diabetes. The sample consisted of Tregs from blood. The CDR3 protein is CASSVRTSGTQYF. The CDR3, as DNA: TGTGCCAGCAGCGTTAGGACTAGCGGTACGCAGTATTTT.